This T cell receptor (beta chain) was sequenced for a study of T cell repertoires in cytomegalovirus infection. Overall study results and limits: Ex vivo, HLA-C-restricted CMV-specific TCR beta clonotypes prevailed over the rest of the response.

Each CDR3 protein gets one entry after TCRdb re-called the reads with MiXCR. Of around 740,000 distinct CDR3 sequences in the sample, approximately 34% were seen once. CDR3 length: 17 amino acids. Germline V gives CDR1 SGHDN, CDR2 FVKESK. V was pared by 1 base and J by 6 bases, with 7 bases of the junction left unmatched. Concerning this clonotype itself: Antigen: not known.

The sequenced sample consisted of PBMCs. The gene calls are TRBV14 and TRBJ2-1; 12 positions match TRBD2. The clonotype comes from a human donor in good health (CMV status not recorded). Some clones in this sample may be carry-over from other donors' samples. The CDR3 is CASSQAASGRARNEQFF. The CDR3 DNA is TGTGCCAGCAGCCAAGCGGCTAGCGGGAGGGCTCGCAATGAGCAGTTCTTC.